This T cell receptor (beta chain) is drawn from a study of T cells in Graves' hyperthyroidism and ophthalmopathy. The CDR3 sequence is 14 residues long. The germline V gene has CDR1 MDHEN and CDR2 SYDVKM. Trimming left V 7 bases short and J 2 bases short, with 11 bases between. Using RNA transcripts as the source, TCR beta CDR3 regions were amplified. Carried out on the TCR CDR3, a first-round RT-PCR used the HTBI primer set. TCRdb reprocessed the multiplex PCR reads with MiXCR, giving one entry per CDR3 protein. The repertoire has 250,000 to 300,000 distinct CDR3 sequences, roughly 19% of them found once; the top ten carry less than 45%.

This TCR derives from a man aged 45-65 years with Graves' ophthalmopathy. The chain couples TRBV28 to TRBJ1-4; no firm D call. What was sequenced was blood. CDR3 sequence: CASIPGSTNEKLFF. CDR3 DNA sequence: TGTGCCAGCATCCCCGGGTCTACTAATGAAAAACTGTTTTTT. The entire variable domain, with the rest obtained from reference TRBV28 and TRBJ1-4, is as follows: DVKVTQSSRYLVKRTGEKVFLECVQDMDHENMFWYRQDPGLGLRLIYFSYDVKMKEKGDIPEGYSVSREKKERFSLILESASTNQTSMYLCASIPGSTNEKLFFGSGTQLSVL.